This T cell receptor beta chain derives from a study of cytomegalovirus exposure and HLA in healthy donors. The PCR was carried out with 60 Vbeta primers and 13 Jbeta primers. Only in-frame clones appear in the TCRdb table, and some are missing; sequencing was by immunoSEQ multiplex PCR. The table has more than 100,000 clones, 8.9% seen once. This clone has more than one count but fewer than ten. Germline V gene data show CDR1 as SEHNR and CDR2 as FQNEAQ (reference sequence). The CDR3 spans 13 residues. This receptor was obtained from a woman in her thirties or forties in good health and CMV-seropositive. Sequencing was done on a sample of PBMCs. V usage is TRBV7-9 and J usage is TRBJ2-2; 8 bases agree with TRBD2. DNA of the CDR3: TGTGGTTATGCGGGGGGGAACACCGGGGAGCTGTTTTTT. Translating gives CGYAGGNTGELFF.